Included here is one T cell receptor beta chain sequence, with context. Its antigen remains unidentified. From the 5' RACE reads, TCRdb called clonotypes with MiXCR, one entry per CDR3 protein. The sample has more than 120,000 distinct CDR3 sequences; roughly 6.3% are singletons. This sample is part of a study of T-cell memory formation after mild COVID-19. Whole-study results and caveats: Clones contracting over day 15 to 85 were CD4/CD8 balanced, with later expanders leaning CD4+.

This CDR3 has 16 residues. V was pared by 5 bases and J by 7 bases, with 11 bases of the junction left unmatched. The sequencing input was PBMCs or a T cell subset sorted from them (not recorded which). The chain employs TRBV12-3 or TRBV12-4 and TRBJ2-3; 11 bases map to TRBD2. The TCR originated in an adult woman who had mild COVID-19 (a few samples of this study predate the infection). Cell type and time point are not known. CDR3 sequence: CASSRDTSGSLNTQYF. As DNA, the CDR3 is TGTGCCAGCAGTCGGGATACTAGCGGGAGTTTAAATACGCAGTATTTT.